These T cell receptor beta chains were read from a single sample in a study of blood T cell repertoires in COVID-19. Method: immunoSEQ multiplex PCR; TCRdb's copy keeps in-frame clones and lacks some. The data contain approximately 350,000 clones, roughly nine tenths of them seen just once; the ten biggest clones take up almost 3%. The specimen sequenced was PBMCs or T cells enriched from blood (not recorded which). Receptors were obtained from a woman aged 30 to 39 who had recovered from COVID-19. Both conserved end residues are part of each CDR3. The D gene is left open where the match is weak. Clone sizes are given selectively: once, few, many, or a class where the clone is expanded.

J,V,D,size,CDR3,DNA
TRBJ1-2,TRBV19,.,.,CASSVQGPYGYTF,TGTGCCAGTAGTGTCCAGGGTCCCTATGGCTACACCTTC
TRBJ2-3,TRBV10-1,TRBD1,.,CASSETGAGTDTQYF,TGCGCCAGCAGTGAGACAGGGGCCGGCACAGATACGCAGTATTTT
TRBJ1-5,TRBV10-3,.,few,CAISDEINQPQHF,TGTGCCATCAGTGACGAGATCAATCAGCCCCAGCATTTT
TRBJ1-3,TRBV7-9,.,.,CASSTWTGEGNTIYF,TGTGCCAGCAGCACATGGACTGGAGAAGGAAACACCATATATTTT
TRBJ2-7,TRBV5-1,.,.,CASSLGQASYEQYF,TGCGCCAGCAGCTTGGGACAGGCTAGCTACGAGCAGTACTTC
TRBJ2-7,TRBV2,.,.,CASSGEKELYEQYF,TGTGCCAGCAGTGGAGAAAAGGAGTTATACGAGCAGTACTTC
TRBJ2-5,TRBV6-2/TRBV6-3,TRBD2,few,CASSLPTSDSLETQYF,TGTGCCAGCAGTCTCCCGACTAGCGACAGTCTGGAGACCCAGTACTTC
TRBJ2-7,TRBV27,.,.,CASSPLLGREQYF,TGTGCCAGCAGCCCTCTACTAGGCCGCGAGCAGTACTTC
TRBJ2-3,TRBV5-6,.,.,CASSFARDSDTQYF,TGTGCCAGCAGCTTTGCGCGGGACTCAGATACGCAGTATTTT
TRBJ1-5,TRBV28,.,.,CASYRGPNQPQHF,TGTGCCAGCTATCGCGGCCCCAATCAGCCCCAGCATTTT
TRBJ1-1,TRBV3-1/TRBV3-2,TRBD1,.,CASSPNRGRDTEAFF,TGTGCCAGCAGCCCGAACAGGGGGCGGGACACTGAAGCTTTCTTT
TRBJ2-7,TRBV7-9,.,.,CASSLVSGREYEQYF,TGTGCCAGCAGCTTAGTTTCCGGCAGGGAATACGAGCAGTACTTC
TRBJ2-7,TRBV5-4,TRBD2,.,CASSSLAGASYEQYF,TGTGCCAGCAGCTCGCTAGCGGGGGCCTCCTACGAGCAGTACTTC
TRBJ2-5,TRBV7-8,TRBD1,.,CASSQRTGGRETQYF,TGTGCCAGCAGTCAACGGACAGGGGGCCGGGAGACCCAGTACTTC
TRBJ2-3,TRBV23-1,TRBD1,once,CASSQSAGQGKNSKLGTQYF,TGCGCCAGCAGTCAATCGGCGGGACAGGGGAAAAACTCCAAACTTGGTACGCAGTATTTT
TRBJ1-2,TRBV28,.,once,CASSSIDGYTF,TGTGCCAGCAGTTCAATAGATGGCTACACCTTC
TRBJ1-5,TRBV2,TRBD1,once,CASWDRPYSNQPQHF,TGTGCCAGCTGGGACAGGCCATATAGCAATCAGCCCCAGCATTTT
TRBJ2-5,TRBV27,TRBD1,.,CASSSSGTEETQYF,TGTGCCAGCAGTTCATCCGGGACAGAGGAGACCCAGTACTTC
TRBJ2-3,TRBV6-5,.,.,CASSFTSGGTDTQYF,TGTGCCAGCTCTTTTACGTCAGGAGGAACAGATACGCAGTATTTT
TRBJ2-1,TRBV24-1,TRBD2,.,CATSDRLAGVGDEQFF,TGTGCCACCAGTGATCGGTTGGCGGGAGTGGGGGATGAGCAGTTCTTC
TRBJ2-7,TRBV7-2,TRBD1,.,CASSLAASLLGQVLYEQYF,TGTGCCAGCAGCTTAGCAGCCTCCCTCCTAGGACAGGTCCTTTACGAGCAGTACTTC
TRBJ2-1,TRBV9,TRBD2,.,CASSPGTSGRPEGEQFF,TGTGCCAGCAGCCCAGGGACTAGCGGGAGGCCAGAGGGTGAGCAGTTCTTC
TRBJ1-5,TRBV5-4,.,.,CASSLELSQPQHF,TGTGCCAGCAGCTTGGAACTAAGTCAGCCCCAGCATTTT
TRBJ2-1,TRBV3-1/TRBV3-2,TRBD2,.,CASSLLAGDYNEQFF,TGTGCCAGCAGTCTCCTAGCGGGAGACTACAATGAGCAGTTCTTC
TRBJ1-2,TRBV27,.,.,CASGSRYGYTF,TGTGCCTCAGGGTCCCGTTATGGCTACACCTTC
TRBJ1-2,TRBV7-8,TRBD1,once,CASSQPGQGSRSSGYTF,TGTGCCAGCAGCCAGCCGGGACAGGGGAGTCGTTCCAGCGGCTACACCTTC
TRBJ1-6,TRBV28,TRBD1,.,CASSRGQGASPPLHF,TGTGCCAGCAGTCGTGGACAGGGGGCCTCTCCCCCCCTCCACTTT
TRBJ2-7,TRBV7-2,TRBD2,.,CASSLAGLASYEQYF,TGTGCCAGCAGCTTAGCCGGACTAGCGAGCTACGAGCAGTACTTC
TRBJ2-3,TRBV18,.,.,CASSRLSTDTQYF,TGTGCCAGCTCGCGTCTCAGCACAGATACGCAGTATTTT
TRBJ1-5,TRBV28,TRBD1,.,CASRMTGSNQPQHF,TGTGCCAGCAGGATGACAGGGTCGAATCAGCCCCAGCATTTT
TRBJ2-3,TRBV3-1/TRBV3-2,.,.,CASSQETGSSTDTQYF,TGTGCCAGCAGCCAAGAGACAGGATCTAGCACAGATACGCAGTATTTT
TRBJ2-7,TRBV12-3/TRBV12-4,.,.,CASSSPPRGEQYF,TGTGCCAGCAGTTCCCCCCCCCGGGGCGAGCAGTACTTC
TRBJ1-1,TRBV11-2,.,.,CATPRGIRTEAFF,TGTGCCACCCCAAGGGGCATCCGCACTGAAGCTTTCTTT
TRBJ2-3,TRBV2,TRBD2,.,CASSGRTLRGVDTQYF,TGTGCCAGCAGCGGGAGGACCCTTAGAGGAGTAGATACGCAGTATTTT
TRBJ1-2,TRBV28,.,.,CASSTRLVANYGYTF,TGTGCCAGCAGTACAAGATTGGTCGCTAACTATGGCTACACCTTC
TRBJ1-6,TRBV9,TRBD1,.,CASSVVGTDNSPLHF,TGTGCCAGCAGCGTAGTCGGGACAGACAATTCACCCCTCCACTTT
TRBJ1-1,TRBV2,.,few,CASSGGGSDTEAFF,TGTGCCAGCAGTGGAGGGGGATCGGACACTGAAGCTTTCTTT
TRBJ1-3,TRBV5-4,.,.,CASSFQQGRSGNTIYF,TGTGCCAGCAGCTTCCAACAGGGTCGCTCTGGAAACACCATATATTTT
TRBJ1-3,TRBV5-6,.,many,CASSLLGGEAANTIYF,TGTGCCAGCAGCTTGCTGGGGGGAGAAGCTGCAAACACCATATATTTT
TRBJ2-7,TRBV5-1,.,.,CASSLLGSEQYF,TGCGCCAGCAGCCTGCTCGGGAGCGAGCAGTACTTC
TRBJ2-7,TRBV29-1,.,.,CSVGGGTGAYEQYF,TGCAGCGTGGGAGGCGGAACAGGAGCCTACGAGCAGTACTTC
TRBJ2-3,TRBV2,.,.,CASSEFSRVLKLLTDTQYF,TGTGCCAGCAGTGAATTTAGCAGGGTCCTTAAATTACTCACAGATACGCAGTATTTT
TRBJ2-2,TRBV18,TRBD1,.,CASSDWGQGTGELFF,TGTGCCAGCTCAGATTGGGGACAGGGCACCGGGGAGCTGTTTTTT
TRBJ2-1,TRBV5-1,.,.,CASNGRDETGDEQFF,TGCGCCAGCAATGGGCGGGATGAGACGGGCGATGAGCAGTTCTTC
TRBJ1-2,TRBV5-1,.,.,CASSLDSTFAFYGYTF,TGCGCCAGCAGCTTGGACTCAACCTTCGCCTTCTATGGCTACACCTTC
TRBJ1-1,TRBV10-3,.,.,CAITAGHVTEAFF,TGTGCCATCACCGCGGGGCACGTCACTGAAGCTTTCTTT
TRBJ1-5,TRBV11-2,.,.,CASSGGLEQPQHF,TGTGCCAGCAGCGGCGGGTTGGAGCAGCCCCAGCATTTT
TRBJ2-1,TRBV3-1/TRBV3-2,.,.,CASSPGNLNNEQFF,TGTGCCAGCAGCCCCGGGAACCTTAACAATGAGCAGTTCTTC
TRBJ2-3,TRBV25-1,TRBD1,.,CASPDRARAADTQYF,TGTGCCAGTCCGGACAGGGCTCGGGCGGCAGATACGCAGTATTTT